Listed below are T cell receptor beta chains from one sample, sequenced in a study of T cells in Graves' hyperthyroidism and ophthalmopathy. MiXCR was run by TCRdb on the multiplex PCR reads, yielding one entry per CDR3 protein. The sample holds 700,000 or so distinct CDR3 sequences; 15% to 20% are singletons and the top ten take under 9.5%. The sequencing sample was made of blood. The receptors come from a young man with Graves' hyperthyroidism. Both conserved end residues are part of each CDR3. The D gene is left open where the match is weak. Rows give clone size only sometimes, using once, few, many, or a class for an expanded clone.

cdr3_nt cdr3_aa j_call d_call clone_size v_call
TGTGCCAGCAGCCCTCGAATAGCGGGAGTGAGGGGGGCCAACGTCCTGACTTTC CASSPRIAGVRGANVLTF TRBJ2-6 TRBD2 - TRBV13
TGTGCCAGCAGCGAGGGGGCGGGAGGCCTCGACTACGAGCAGTACTTC CASSEGAGGLDYEQYF TRBJ2-7 - many TRBV7-9
TGTGCCAGCAGCCATTACGGACAGGGAAAGGGCAATGAGCAGTTCTTC CASSHYGQGKGNEQFF TRBJ2-1 TRBD1 - TRBV14
TGTGCCAGCAGGCCCCGGGACACAAATAATCAGCCCCAGCATTTT CASRPRDTNNQPQHF TRBJ1-5 - - TRBV2
TGTGCCAGCAGCCAAGCGGCCGAAAGCACGCAGTTCTTC CASSQAAESTQFF TRBJ2-1 - few TRBV3-1
TGTGCCAGCAGCCGCTGGACACCTCCACTCTATGGCTACACCTTC CASSRWTPPLYGYTF TRBJ1-2 - many TRBV3-1
TGTGCCAGCAGGGGGACTAGCGGCCGACAGAGCGGGGAGCTGTTTTTT CASRGTSGRQSGELFF TRBJ2-2 TRBD2 many TRBV28
TGTGCCAGCAGTTTGACCCTTCGCGAGCAGTACTTC CASSLTLREQYF TRBJ2-7 - many TRBV28
TGTGCCAGCAGCTTGGGCGGGTACAATGAGCGGTTCTTC CASSLGGYNERFF TRBJ2-1 - - TRBV7-9
TGTGCCAGCAGTTATTTTTCTGGAGTCTACGAGCAGTACTTC CASSYFSGVYEQYF TRBJ2-7 - few TRBV6-2/TRBV6-3
TGTGCCAGCAGCCCCCTGGGGTCCTTGGGCAATGAGCAGTTCTTC CASSPLGSLGNEQFF TRBJ2-1 - - TRBV7-6
TGCGCCAGCAGCGTAAGCCGGACCTACGAGCAGTACTTC CASSVSRTYEQYF TRBJ2-7 - few TRBV10-2
TGTGCCAGCAGCTCCGGGGCTAAACCAGATACGCAGTATTTT CASSSGAKPDTQYF TRBJ2-3 - - TRBV7-3
TGTGCCAGCAGTAGACCCCCAGAGGGTGGCGAGCAGTACTTC CASSRPPEGGEQYF TRBJ2-7 - - TRBV6-2/TRBV6-3
TGTGCCAGCAGCCCTTGGGGGGAGCCAGGGGGATATGAGCAGTTCTTC CASSPWGEPGGYEQFF TRBJ2-1 - few TRBV3-1
TGTGCCAGCAGCCCGAGACCGAGCGGGGAGCTGTTTTTT CASSPRPSGELFF TRBJ2-2 - - TRBV5-8
TGTGCCAGCAGTCGAACAGGTTATAGCAATCAGCCCCAGCATTTT CASSRTGYSNQPQHF TRBJ1-5 - many TRBV6-2/TRBV6-3
TGTGCCAGCAGAGGGCTAGCGGGAGCCACCGGGGAGCTGTTTTTT CASRGLAGATGELFF TRBJ2-2 TRBD2 - TRBV7-2
TGTGCCAGCAGCTTCTCGGGACAGAACAATGAGCAGTTCTTC CASSFSGQNNEQFF TRBJ2-1 TRBD1 many TRBV13
TGTGCCAGCAGAGGGGGCGCGGATACGCAGTATTTT CASRGGADTQYF TRBJ2-3 TRBD1 many TRBV11-2
TGCAGTGCTATAAGTAGAGAGCCCTACGAGCAGTACTTC CSAISREPYEQYF TRBJ2-7 - - TRBV20-1
TGTGCCAGTTCAGGAAAACGTGGGGCTTTCTTT CASSGKRGAFF TRBJ1-1 - - TRBV11-3
TGTGCCAGCAGCTTAAGGACAGGGAACCTCGAGCAGTACTTC CASSLRTGNLEQYF TRBJ2-7 TRBD1 few TRBV7-2
TGTGCCAGCAGTTTCCTTGGACAGGGTCCCTACGAGCAGTACTTC CASSFLGQGPYEQYF TRBJ2-7 TRBD1 many TRBV12-3/TRBV12-4
TGTGCCAGCAGCCTAGCGGGACCAGGTATCGCCTACGAGCAGTACTTC CASSLAGPGIAYEQYF TRBJ2-7 TRBD2 - TRBV11-3